The 2 T cell receptor beta chains listed next were all sequenced from one sample in a study of T-cell memory formation after mild COVID-19. TCRdb re-called the 5' RACE reads through MiXCR, storing one row per CDR3 protein. The sample holds around 390,000 distinct CDR3 sequences, roughly 15% seen once. The material sequenced was PBMCs or a T cell subset sorted from them (not recorded which). The source of these receptors is a young man who had mild COVID-19 (a few samples of this study predate the infection). Cell type and time point are not known.

This clonotype was detected a few times. The chain uses TRBV19 and TRBJ2-1; D gene ambiguous. The CDR3 has 12 residues. CDR1 and CDR2 from the germline V gene are LNHDA and SQIVND (reference sequence). Between the trimmed V and J ends, which lost 3 bases and 9 bases, there was a span of 9 bases. The CDR3: CASSIITGEQFF. The CDR3 DNA reads TGTGCCAGTAGTATTATAACGGGTGAGCAGTTCTTC.

The chain couples TRBV20-1 to TRBJ2-2; no definite D call. Germline CDR1 DFQATT, CDR2 SNEGSKA (reference sequence). The V gene lost 1 base and the J gene lost 6 bases, with 6 bases spanning the gap. The CDR3 totals 12 residues. The CDR3 nucleotides are TGCAGTGCTAGAGGTTTGGCCGGGGAGCTGTTTTTT. Its translation is CSARGLAGELFF.